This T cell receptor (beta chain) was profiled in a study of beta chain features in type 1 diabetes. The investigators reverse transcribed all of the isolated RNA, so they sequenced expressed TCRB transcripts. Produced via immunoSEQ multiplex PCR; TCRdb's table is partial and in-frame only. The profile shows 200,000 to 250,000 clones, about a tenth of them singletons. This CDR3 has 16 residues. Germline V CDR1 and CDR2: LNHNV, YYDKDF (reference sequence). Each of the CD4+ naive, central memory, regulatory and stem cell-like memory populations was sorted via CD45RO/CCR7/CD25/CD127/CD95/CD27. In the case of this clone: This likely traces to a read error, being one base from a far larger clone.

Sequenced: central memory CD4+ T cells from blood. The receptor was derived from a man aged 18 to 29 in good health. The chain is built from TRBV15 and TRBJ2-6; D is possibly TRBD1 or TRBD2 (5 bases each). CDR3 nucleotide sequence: TGTGCCACCAGCAGAGGGGGCAGTCCCGGGGCCAACGGCCTGACTTTC. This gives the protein CATSRGGSPGANGLTF.